One and the same sample provided the 22 T cell receptor beta chains below, sequenced in a study of blood T cells in healthy people across ages. Using a J-beta primer mix together with a sample-barcoded 5' primer, a second PCR was run for about 7 to 12 cycles. TCRdb processed the 5' RACE reads anew with MiXCR; each CDR3 protein has one entry. This sample has roughly 1,300,000 distinct CDR3 sequences, with around 59% found just once. The sample was blood. The receptors derive from a man aged 18 to 30 in good health.

The rearrangement joins TRBV6-2 or TRBV6-3 to TRBJ1-5; a possible D gene is TRBD1 (5 bases). The CDR3 is 14 residues long. Germline V gene data show CDR1 as MNHEY and CDR2 as SVGEGT. Trimming removed 10 bases from V and 4 bases from J, with 17 bases in between. CDR3 sequence (DNA): TGTGCCACCCGACGAGGGGATCCTAATCAGCCCCAGCATTTT. Protein: CATRRGDPNQPQHF.

The gene calls are TRBV4-1 and TRBJ2-7; a possible D gene is TRBD1 (6 bases). V gave up 0 bases and J gave up 3 bases, with 12 bases separating them. The CDR3 loop spans 15 amino acids. Germline CDR1 MGHRA, CDR2 YSYEKL. The CDR3 is CASSQDSQGNYEQYF. The CDR3 DNA is TGCGCCAGCAGCCAAGATAGCCAGGGGAACTACGAGCAGTACTTC.

The V call is TRBV3-1, the J call TRBJ2-1; D call uncertain. V gave up 0 bases and J gave up 0 bases, with 21 bases separating them. Germline values: CDR1 LGHDT, CDR2 YNNKEL (reference sequence). CDR3 length equals 20 residues. The CDR3 DNA reads as TGTGCCAGCAGCCAAGATCCGCTCGGCCCACAGCGCAGCTCCTACAATGAGCAGTTCTTC. Translated: CASSQDPLGPQRSSYNEQFF.

This clonotype was observed a few times. This chain connects TRBV7-9 to TRBJ1-6, with D unresolved. The CDR3 sequence is 13 residues long. The V end lost 8 bases, the J end lost 8 bases, and 13 bases lay between the germline ends. The germline gives CDR1 SEHNR, CDR2 FQNEAQ (reference sequence). The CDR3 loop reads CASVQWDYSPLHF. CDR3 sequence (DNA): TGTGCCAGCGTACAGTGGGATTATTCACCCCTCCACTTT.

CDR3 protein: CSARDLEGEWETQYF. The CDR3 DNA reads TGCAGTGCTAGAGATCTCGAGGGAGAGTGGGAGACCCAGTACTTC. The chain has TRBV20-1 and TRBJ2-4; D might be TRBD2 (5 bases). The DNA end lines up better with TRBJ2-5; the J call may be wrong. The CDR3 covers 15 residues. Per germline, CDR1 DFQATT and CDR2 SNEGSKA (reference sequence).

This clonotype was found a few times. The J gene is TRBJ2-7, the V gene TRBV20-1, with TRBD1 matching over 7 bases. The germline V gene has CDR1 DFQATT and CDR2 SNEGSKA (reference sequence). The CDR3 is made up of 14 amino acids. The J segment lost 2 bases and the V segment lost 6 bases, leaving 10 bases of the junction unmatched. The CDR3 bases are TGCAGTGCCATCTGGACAGGAGCAGCCTACGAGCAGTACTTC. Its translation is CSAIWTGAAYEQYF.

The chain combines TRBV6-4 with TRBJ2-6; 9 bases agree with TRBD2. The V gene's germline CDR1 is MRHNA and CDR2 SNTAGT. The length of the CDR3 is 17 residues. Trimming removed 8 bases from V and 0 bases from J; junction bases left unmatched: 8. CDR3 sequence: CASGGAGGLSGANVLTF. CDR3 nucleotide sequence: TGTGCCAGCGGGGGAGCGGGGGGACTCTCTGGGGCCAACGTCCTGACTTTC.

The chain carries TRBV20-1 and TRBJ1-1; D unclear. This CDR3 has 13 amino acids. Trimming stripped 0 bases from V and 4 bases from J, with 9 bases between. CDR1 is DFQATT, CDR2 SNEGSKA, per germline (reference sequence). The CDR3 nucleotides are TGCAGTGCTAGAGATAAGGGTTCCACTGAAGCTTTCTTT. It translates to CSARDKGSTEAFF.

The chain recombines TRBV5-1 with TRBJ1-2; D may be TRBD1 (6 bases). Deletions cut 6 bases from V and 7 bases from J, with 25 bases between. Germline V lookup: CDR1 SGHRS, CDR2 YFSETQ. The CDR3 totals 16 residues. The CDR3 nucleotides read TGCGCCAGCAAGGGGGTAGACCCGGCGCATGAGCTTGGCTACACCTTC. It is translated as CASKGVDPAHELGYTF. Drawing the rest from reference TRBV5-1 and TRBJ1-2, the complete variable domain is KAGVTQTPRYLIKTRGQQVTLSCSPISGHRSVSWYQQTPGQGLQFLFEYFSETQRNKGNFPGRFSGRQFSNSRSEMNVSTLELGDSALYLCASKGVDPAHELGYTFGSGTRLTVV.

The chain recombines TRBV10-3 with TRBJ2-1; 7 nucleotides match TRBD1. The J segment lost 2 bases and the V segment lost 8 bases, leaving 9 bases of the junction unmatched. This CDR3 comprises 15 residues. The germline V gene has CDR1 ENHRY and CDR2 SYGVKD. DNA of the CDR3: TGTGCCATCTACAATTCGACAGGGCCCTACAATGAGCAGTTCTTC. The encoded protein is CAIYNSTGPYNEQFF.

The chain couples TRBV2 to TRBJ2-4; D unclear. The end of the DNA aligns better with TRBJ2-7, so the J call may be wrong. Germline values: CDR1 SNHLY, CDR2 FYNNEI. This CDR3 has 16 amino acids. CDR3 in amino acids: CASRGSSSITFYEQYF. The CDR3 DNA reads TGTGCCAGCAGGGGGTCCTCATCAATTACGTTTTACGAGCAGTACTTC.

The chain couples TRBV15 to TRBJ1-6; unclear D gene. Germline V lookup: CDR1 LNHNV, CDR2 YYDKDF (reference sequence). The V end lost 5 bases, the J end lost 0 bases, and 5 bases lay between the germline ends. The CDR3 has 14 amino acids. This CDR3 is CATSVDSYNSPLHF. DNA for the CDR3: TGTGCCACCAGCGTGGACTCCTATAATTCACCCCTCCACTTT.

This chain links TRBV30 with TRBJ1-4; 9 nucleotides line up with TRBD1. CDR1 and CDR2 from the germline V gene are GTSNPN and SVGIG (reference sequence). Trimming cost V 2 bases and J 8 bases; bases outside gene matches: 12. The CDR3 loop spans 16 amino acids. CDR3 nucleotides: TGTGCCTGGAGTTTTCTCCCGGGACAGGGTCGAGAAAAACTGTTTTTT. Translated: CAWSFLPGQGREKLFF.

The chain combines TRBV20-1 with TRBJ1-5; TRBD1 might be the D (5 bases). V dropped 7 bases and J dropped 6 bases, with 25 bases sitting between them. The CDR3 covers 16 residues. Germline loops: CDR1 DFQATT, CDR2 SNEGSKA (reference sequence). This chain's CDR3 is CSVRPEGQGGRQPQHF. The DNA of the CDR3 is TGCAGTGTTAGGCCGGAGGGGCAGGGTGGACGTCAGCCCCAGCATTTT.

V and J are TRBV11-2 and TRBJ2-5; D not certain. V dropped 5 bases and J dropped 2 bases, with 15 bases sitting between them. The CDR3 consists of 15 residues. From germline, CDR1 is SGHAT and CDR2 FQNNGV. The CDR3 region has the DNA TGTGCCAGCAGCCACACCCAGCGCGATCAAGAGACCCAGTACTTC. Encoded protein: CASSHTQRDQETQYF.

V and J are TRBV7-2 and TRBJ2-1, with D possibly TRBD1 on 6 matching bases. Germline-derived CDR1 and CDR2 are SGHTA and FQGNSA. V lost 4 bases to trimming and J lost 10 bases, with 11 bases between them. CDR3 length: 12 amino acids. CDR3 nucleotide sequence: TGTGCCAGCAGCTCGACAGGCAGAGAGCAGTTCTTC. It codes for CASSSTGREQFF.

This rearrangement joins TRBV7-9 to TRBJ2-1; D uncertain. The CDR3 has 16 residues. V lost 5 bases to trimming and J lost 5 bases, with 19 bases between them. Germline V gene lookup returns CDR1 SEHNR and CDR2 FQNEAQ (reference sequence). CDR3 sequence: CASSPRHLGRHNEQFF. CDR3 sequence (DNA): TGTGCCAGCAGCCCACGCCACTTGGGCAGGCACAATGAGCAGTTCTTC.

V gene TRBV2 combines with J gene TRBJ1-2; D possibly corresponds to TRBD1 (6 bases). Trimming shortened V by 10 bases and J by 1 base, and 16 bases separated the two germline ends. The V gene's germline CDR1 is SNHLY and CDR2 FYNNEI. This CDR3 has 14 amino acids. In DNA form, the CDR3 reads TGTGCCACAATGAAAGGGGGGTATAACTATGGCTACACCTTC. This translates into CATMKGGYNYGYTF.

This sequence joins TRBV27 and TRBJ2-7; D is perhaps TRBD1 or TRBD2 (6 bases each). From germline, CDR1 is MNHEY and CDR2 SMNVEV (reference sequence). The CDR3 totals 13 residues. V was trimmed by 6 bases and J by 4 bases, leaving 13 bases between them. The CDR3 reads CASRITGRYEQYF. CDR3 DNA: TGTGCCAGCAGGATAACAGGGAGGTACGAGCAGTACTTC.

V usage is TRBV2 and J usage is TRBJ1-1, with D tentatively TRBD1 (5 bases). The V and J ends lost 7 bases and 4 bases respectively, with 13 bases between them. Germline V gives CDR1 SNHLY, CDR2 FYNNEI. The CDR3 spans 13 residues. In DNA form, the CDR3 reads TGTGCCAGCATTAAAGGGGAGAGCACTGAAGCTTTCTTT. It translates to CASIKGESTEAFF.

This chain links TRBV6-2 or TRBV6-3 with TRBJ1-4; D unclear. The CDR3 runs 14 residues. Trimming removed 7 bases at V and 5 bases at J, with 14 bases between. The germline gives CDR1 MNHEY, CDR2 SVGEGT. For the CDR3, the DNA is TGTGCCAGCACCGAGGAGTGGAGGAATGAAAAACTGTTTTTT. Its translation is CASTEEWRNEKLFF.

The chain uses TRBV29-1 and TRBJ1-2, with 7 bases identical to TRBD1. CDR1 is SQVTM, CDR2 ANQGSEA, per germline. Losses at the gene ends were 6 bases for V and 2 bases for J; bases not matched to a gene: 9. The CDR3 extends over 14 amino acids. The CDR3 here is CSVRRQGTNYGYTF. CDR3 sequence (DNA): TGCAGCGTACGCCGACAGGGAACCAACTATGGCTACACCTTC.